This entry lists 28 T cell receptor beta chains sequenced from one sample in a study of CD8+ T cells in alopecia areata. Treatment defined: oral pan-JAK inhibitor, 5-10 mg twice daily. In each case, RNA was isolated and then reverse transcribed into cDNA as the sequencing template. This table comes from immunoSEQ multiplex PCR, and its TCRdb copy is limited to in-frame clones, with some not included. This sample has about 76,000 clones; approximately 66% occur once, and the top ten carry around 24%. The starting material was CD8+ T cells sorted from blood, obtained at week 24, from a patient treated with tofacitinib. Source of these receptors: a human donor with alopecia areata.

The chain carries TRBV12-5 and TRBJ2-2; D is perhaps TRBD1 or TRBD2 (5 bases each). The CDR3 has 17 amino acids. The germline gives CDR1 LGHNT, CDR2 FRNRAP. V was trimmed by 11 bases and J by 5 bases, leaving 27 bases between them. The CDR3 coding sequence is TGTGCTGCCCCCCCCGGGACCCCTCTTAATTGGACCGGGGAGCTGTTTTTT. It translates to CAAPPGTPLNWTGELFF.

The genes are TRBV4-2 and TRBJ2-1; 13 bases match TRBD2. After removal of 4 bases from V and 7 bases from J, the junction contained 4 bases not matched to a gene. This CDR3 has 15 amino acids. Germline V lookup: CDR1 LGHNA, CDR2 YNFKEQ. The CDR3 loop is CASSPLAGGQNEQFF. The CDR3 DNA is TGTGCCAGCAGCCCACTAGCGGGGGGGCAGAATGAGCAGTTCTTC.

The CDR3 nucleotides are TGCGCCAGCAGGGACTCTAGTGACGCTTTCTTT. Encoded protein: CASRDSSDAFF. The gene calls are TRBV5-1 and TRBJ1-1; no firm D call. The CDR3 consists of 11 residues. Per the germline V gene, CDR1 is SGHRS and CDR2 is YFSETQ. V lost 5 bases and J lost 11, with 13 bases in between.

This sequence joins TRBV4-1 and TRBJ2-7; 11 nucleotides agree with TRBD2. CDR1 and CDR2 from the germline V gene are MGHRA and YSYEKL. The CDR3 totals 15 residues. Germline trimming cut 6 bases from V and 6 bases from J; bases unmatched to any gene: 10. As DNA, the CDR3 is TGCGCCAGCAGAGACCTAGCGGGGGGAAGGATCGAGCAGTACTTC. Translation gives CASRDLAGGRIEQYF.

The chain employs TRBV7-9 and TRBJ1-1; no firm D call. From germline, CDR1 is SEHNR and CDR2 FQNEAQ (reference sequence). There are 17 residues in the CDR3. V was shortened by 0 bases and J by 5 bases, with 19 bases between the two germline ends. The CDR3 reads CASSLARRSRLQTEAFF. CDR3 sequence (DNA): TGTGCCAGCAGCTTAGCGCGGAGAAGCCGACTCCAAACTGAAGCTTTCTTT. The entire variable domain, with the rest obtained from reference TRBV7-9 and TRBJ1-1, is as follows: DTGVSQNPRHKITKRGQNVTFRCDPISEHNRLYWYRQTLGQGPEFLTYFQNEAQLEKSRLLSDRFSAERPKGSFSTLEIQRTEQGDSAMYLCASSLARRSRLQTEAFFGQGTRLTVV.

The CDR3 bases are TGTGCCAGCAGCCGATCAACCGGGGAGCTGTTTTTT. Its protein product is CASSRSTGELFF. The chain has TRBV11-1 and TRBJ2-2; D is ambiguous. Trimming shortened V by 5 bases and J by 5 bases, and 6 bases separated the two germline ends. The CDR3 loop spans 12 amino acids. Germline-derived CDR1 and CDR2 are SGHAT and FQDESV (reference sequence).

V gene TRBV2 combines with J gene TRBJ2-1, with D hard to call. The V gene's germline CDR1 is SNHLY and CDR2 FYNNEI. V gave up 3 bases and J gave up 7 bases, with 16 bases separating them. CDR3 length equals 15 residues. The CDR3 spells CASSDPRNNPNEQFF. For the CDR3, the DNA is TGTGCCAGCAGTGATCCCAGAAACAATCCGAATGAGCAGTTCTTC.

This clone has just one count. V usage is TRBV27 and J usage is TRBJ2-7; D unresolved. CDR3 length: 17 amino acids. Germline values: CDR1 MNHEY, CDR2 SMNVEV (reference sequence). V lost 2 bases to trimming and J lost 0 bases, with 17 bases between them. CDR3 nucleotides: TGTGCCAGCAGTTTAATAGGCCGGGCCGGATACTCCTACGAGCAGTACTTC. Protein product: CASSLIGRAGYSYEQYF.

In its sample, this clone was seen once. The chain has TRBV9 and TRBJ2-4; 11 bases match TRBD2. Germline V gene lookup returns CDR1 SGDLS and CDR2 YYNGEE. This CDR3 is 17 amino acids long. V gave up 2 bases and J gave up 1 base; unmatched junction bases: 5. The CDR3 protein is CASSVGLAVGAKNIQYF. DNA of the CDR3: TGTGCCAGCAGCGTGGGACTAGCGGTGGGCGCCAAAAACATTCAGTACTTC.

The chain links TRBV27 to TRBJ1-2, with D perhaps TRBD1 (6 bases). V lost 7 bases, J lost 4 bases, and 16 bases lay in between. The CDR3 contains 14 residues. Germline V CDR1 and CDR2: MNHEY, SMNVEV (reference sequence). The chain's CDR3 is CASTTHRDGYGYTF. CDR3 bases: TGTGCCAGCACCACCCACAGGGACGGCTATGGCTACACCTTC.

This chain uses TRBV7-6 with TRBJ1-5; possibly TRBD1 for D (5 bases). Trimming removed 2 bases from V and 6 bases from J, with 11 bases in between. The germline CDR1 and CDR2 sequences are SGHVS and FNYEAQ. The CDR3 extends over 14 amino acids. The CDR3 region has the DNA TGTGCCAGCAGCTTATCAGGGACGGGTCAGCCCCAGCATTTT. Residues: CASSLSGTGQPQHF.

This chain connects TRBV27 to TRBJ1-5; D is ambiguous. CDR1 is MNHEY, CDR2 SMNVEV, per germline (reference sequence). The CDR3 loop spans 14 amino acids. V lost 3 bases and J lost 0, with 6 bases in between. This CDR3 is CASSFISSNQPQHF. Here the CDR3 DNA reads TGTGCCAGCAGTTTTATCAGTAGCAATCAGCCCCAGCATTTT.

The chain has TRBV7-9 and TRBJ2-7, with D tentatively TRBD1 (6 bases). The CDR3 has 15 amino acids. The germline V gene has CDR1 SEHNR and CDR2 FQNEAQ (reference sequence). Trimming took 5 bases from V and 2 from J, leaving 16 bases between them. The CDR3 region has the DNA TGTGCCAGCAGCCCCCCCACTGACAGGCCCTACGAGCAGTACTTC. Translation gives CASSPPTDRPYEQYF.

Only a few counts were recorded for this clone. This chain links TRBV4-2 with TRBJ2-1, with TRBD2 matching 9 bases. The trim removed 6 bases at V and 3 bases at J, leaving 6 bases unmatched. CDR3 length: 15 amino acids. Germline V CDR1 and CDR2: LGHNA, YNFKEQ. CDR3 sequence: CASRLSGGIYNEQFF. The CDR3 DNA sequence: TGTGCCAGCAGACTAAGCGGGGGGATCTACAATGAGCAGTTCTTC.

This clone came up once. The chain has TRBV29-1 and TRBJ2-7; D is unclear. The V end was cut by 0 bases, the J end by 0 bases, with 6 bases between. The CDR3 has 13 amino acids. Germline-derived CDR1 and CDR2 are SQVTM and ANQGSEA. The CDR3 bases are TGCAGCGTTGAAGAGGGAAGCTCCTACGAGCAGTACTTC. This codes for CSVEEGSSYEQYF.

The chain links TRBV7-9 to TRBJ2-7; 8 bases line up with TRBD1. This CDR3 region has 16 residues. Germline loops: CDR1 SEHNR, CDR2 FQNEAQ (reference sequence). Losses at the gene ends were 5 bases for V and 3 bases for J; bases not matched to a gene: 12. The CDR3 DNA reads as TGTGCCAGCAGCCCCCGGGCAGGGGGCGGTCTCTACGAGCAGTACTTC. The encoded protein is CASSPRAGGGLYEQYF.

The chain is built from TRBV6-5 and TRBJ1-1, with D possibly being TRBD1 (5 bases). Looked up from germline, CDR1 is MNHEY and CDR2 is SVGAGI. V was cut by 6 bases and J by 9 bases, with 17 bases left in between. There are 13 residues in the CDR3. The CDR3, as DNA: TGTGCCAGCAGCCTCGGGGACGCTTACCAAGCTTTCTTT. Translated: CASSLGDAYQAFF.

V gene TRBV4-1 combines with J gene TRBJ2-7; tentative D call: TRBD2 (5 bases). CDR1 and CDR2 (germline): MGHRA, YSYEKL. V was trimmed by 0 bases and J by 2 bases, leaving 8 bases between them. CDR3 length equals 14 residues. In DNA, the CDR3 is TGCGCCAGCAGCCAAGATACGGGGACCTACGAGCAGTACTTC. Its protein is CASSQDTGTYEQYF.

V gene TRBV4-1 combines with J gene TRBJ1-1; possible D gene TRBD1, 6 bases. V shed 1 base and J shed 0 bases, with 18 bases lying between them. This CDR3 comprises 18 residues. Germline CDR1 reads MGHRA; CDR2 reads YSYEKL. CDR3 nucleotides: TGCGCCAGCAGCCAAGTTCTACAGGGAGGCCTCATGAACACTGAAGCTTTCTTT. Protein sequence: CASSQVLQGGLMNTEAFF.

This clone has a single count. The CDR3 loop is CASSVTSGGLDEQFF. CDR3 sequence (DNA): TGTGCCAGCAGTGTGACTAGCGGGGGGTTGGATGAGCAGTTCTTC. V is TRBV25-1 and J is TRBJ2-1; 13 bases fit TRBD2. The germline V gene encodes CDR1 MGHDK and CDR2 SYGVNS. V shed 4 bases and J 8 bases; nucleotides not matched to a gene: 5. The CDR3 has 15 amino acids.

This clone was detected once. The chain is built from TRBV29-1 and TRBJ2-2, with TRBD1 as a possible D gene (5 bases). Germline assignment: CDR1 SQVTM and CDR2 ANQGSEA. Trimming stripped 1 base from V and 1 base from J, with 10 bases between. CDR3 size: 15 residues. The CDR3 loop is CSVEGTTLNTGELFF. DNA of the CDR3: TGCAGCGTTGAAGGGACAACATTGAACACCGGGGAGCTGTTTTTT.

Of note for this clone: This sample includes further DNA sequences coding for the same CDR3. This chain links TRBV13 with TRBJ1-1; no clear D. CDR1 and CDR2 from the germline V gene are PRHDT and FYEKMQ (reference sequence). This CDR3 is 14 amino acids long. Trimming cost V 5 bases and J 2 bases, with 12 bases left between them. The CDR3 DNA follows: TGTGCCAGCAGCCTTTCGACCGGCAACACTGAAGCTTTCTTT. Residues: CASSLSTGNTEAFF.

The gene calls are TRBV27 and TRBJ2-5, with D tentatively TRBD1 (5 bases). The better agreement between TRBJ2-7 and the DNA end casts doubt on the J call. Germline loops: CDR1 MNHEY, CDR2 SMNVEV (reference sequence). This CDR3 is 15 amino acids long. This chain's CDR3 is CASSPQVLMVHEQYF. CDR3 nucleotide sequence: TGTGCCAGCAGTCCACAGGTTTTGATGGTCCACGAGCAGTACTTC.

This clone turned up a few times. The J gene is TRBJ2-3, the V gene TRBV27; TRBD2 matches at 9 bases. J lost 4 bases, V lost 3 bases, and 5 bases had no gene match. There are 15 residues in the CDR3. The germline V gene encodes CDR1 MNHEY and CDR2 SMNVEV (reference sequence). As DNA, the CDR3 is TGTGCCAGCAGTTTCTTTTCTAGCGGGGCAGATACGCAGTATTTT. This codes for CASSFFSSGADTQYF.

CDR3 sequence reads: CASSSTTSGGASADTQYF. CDR3 DNA: TGTGCCAGCAGTTCCACGACTAGCGGGGGGGCTTCGGCTGATACGCAGTATTTT. This chain uses TRBV27 with TRBJ2-3, with TRBD2 matching over 14 bases. Germline V gives CDR1 MNHEY, CDR2 SMNVEV (reference sequence). Unmatched junction bases numbered 12, after V lost 4 bases and J lost 6 bases. The CDR3 covers 18 residues.

CDR3 nucleotide sequence: TGTGCCACCAGGGCTGACAGCCGAGAGACCCAGTACTTC. Encoded protein: CATRADSRETQYF. V gene TRBV15 combines with J gene TRBJ2-5; the D gene is possibly TRBD1 (5 bases). The CDR3 runs to 13 residues. In germline, CDR1 is LNHNV, CDR2 YYDKDF (reference sequence). Trimming cost V 6 bases and J 4 bases, with 12 bases left between them.

The chain recombines TRBV4-1 with TRBJ1-5; D ambiguous. This CDR3 has 12 residues. The ends were cut back, 1 base at V and 4 bases at J, with 2 bases in the middle. Germline V gene data show CDR1 as MGHRA and CDR2 as YSYEKL. The CDR3 nucleotides read TGCGCCAGCAGCCAAGGTAATCAGCCCCAGCATTTT. Translating gives CASSQGNQPQHF.

Here the CDR3 reads CASSPRGGLQETQYF. The DNA of the CDR3 is TGCGCCAGCAGCCCGCGCGGCGGGCTTCAAGAGACCCAGTACTTC. This rearrangement joins TRBV5-1 to TRBJ2-5, with D maybe TRBD2 (5 bases). This CDR3 spans 15 amino acids. The germline V and J ends were trimmed by 4 bases and 2 bases, with 15 bases remaining between them. CDR1 and CDR2 from the germline V gene are SGHRS and YFSETQ.